The 10 T cell receptor beta chains reported below all come from one sample, sequenced in a study of blood T cell repertoires in COVID-19. Measured with immunoSEQ multiplex PCR; TCRdb has only the in-frame clones, and not every one. The sample has 270,000 or so clones, approximately 88% seen once. Sequenced material: peripheral blood. Receptors were obtained from a woman aged 40 to 49 who had recovered from COVID-19.

The V call is TRBV30, the J call TRBJ1-2, with 11 bases lining up with TRBD1. With V trimmed by 8 bases and J by 7 bases, 9 bases remained unmatched. The CDR3 has 13 residues. Germline V gene sequence: CDR1 GTSNPN, CDR2 SVGIG (reference sequence). This CDR3 is CAASGTGGSGYTF. The CDR3 region has the DNA TGTGCCGCCTCCGGGACAGGGGGTTCTGGCTACACCTTC.

J is TRBJ2-7 and V is TRBV14; 12 bases are a match to TRBD2. This CDR3 contains 16 residues. Trimming cost V 1 base and J 4 bases; bases outside gene matches: 5. Germline V lookup: CDR1 SGHDN, CDR2 FVKESK. Written as DNA, the CDR3 is TGTGCCAGCAGCCAAGTGGTTACTAGCGGGAGGTACGAGCAGTACTTC. Its protein is CASSQVVTSGRYEQYF. Combining the CDR3 with reference TRBV14 and TRBJ2-7 gives the whole variable domain EAGVTQFPSHSVIEKGQTVTLRCDPISGHDNLYWYRRVMGKEIKFLLHFVKESKQDESGMPNNRFLAERTGGTYSTLKVQPAELEDSGVYFCASSQVVTSGRYEQYFGPGTRLTVT.

In DNA, the CDR3 is TGTGCCAGCAGTACCTATTGGAAGCGGGGGGGGTACCAAGAGACCCAGTACTTC. Translation: CASSTYWKRGGYQETQYF. V is TRBV6-2 or TRBV6-3 and J is TRBJ2-5; 10 bases map to TRBD2. Germline V gene lookup returns CDR1 MNHEY and CDR2 SVGEGT. The CDR3 sequence is 18 residues long. The junction had 12 bases not matched to a gene; V was cut back by 5 bases and J by 0 bases.

The table lists this clone with a few counts. The CDR3 sequence is CASSIYGGDRGNTGELFF. The CDR3 coding sequence is TGTGCCAGCAGTATATACGGAGGGGACAGGGGCAATACCGGGGAGCTGTTTTTT. The rearrangement links TRBV2 to TRBJ2-2, with TRBD1 identical over 10 bases. Per the germline V gene, CDR1 is SNHLY and CDR2 is FYNNEI. With 5 bases clipped from V and 5 bases from J, the junction kept 14 bases outside the gene matches. CDR3 size: 18 residues.

The chain couples TRBV6-5 to TRBJ2-3; 8 positions match TRBD2. The junction had 2 bases not matched to a gene; V was cut back by 3 bases and J by 0 bases. There are 15 residues in the CDR3. CDR1 is MNHEY, CDR2 SVGAGI, per germline. The CDR3 DNA reads as TGTGCCAGCAGTTATCGCGGGGGGAGCACAGATACGCAGTATTTT. It specifies CASSYRGGSTDTQYF.

The V and J genes are TRBV18 and TRBJ2-7, with 9 bases lining up with TRBD1. The CDR3 has 14 residues. J gave up 5 bases and V 5 bases, and 7 bases lay outside the gene matches. Per the germline V gene, CDR1 is KGHSH and CDR2 is LQKENI. Written as DNA, the CDR3 is TGTGCCAGCTCAACAACAGGGGGCAGGGACGAGCAGTACTTC. This sequence encodes CASSTTGGRDEQYF.

The rearrangement joins TRBV14 to TRBJ1-4; 7 bases match TRBD1. The CDR3 extends over 14 amino acids. The germline V gene encodes CDR1 SGHDN and CDR2 FVKESK. Losses at the gene ends were 6 bases for V and 5 bases for J; bases not matched to a gene: 6. Here the CDR3 reads CASSYRGLNEKLFF. For the CDR3, the DNA is TGTGCCAGCAGTTACAGGGGCTTAAATGAAAAACTGTTTTTT.

This clone was seen only once. The CDR3: CSARLAGGYEQYF. DNA of the CDR3: TGCAGCGCCCGACTAGCGGGAGGCTACGAGCAGTACTTC. V gene TRBV29-1 combines with J gene TRBJ2-7; TRBD2 matches at 13 bases. CDR1 and CDR2 (germline): SQVTM, ANQGSEA. Trimming at V came to 7 bases and at J to 3 bases, leaving 3 bases not matched to a gene. CDR3 length: 13 amino acids.

The gene calls are TRBV15 and TRBJ2-7, with 7 bases lining up with TRBD2. CDR1 is LNHNV, CDR2 YYDKDF, per germline (reference sequence). The CDR3 has 14 residues. J lost 2 bases, V lost 3 bases, and 4 bases had no gene match. The chain's CDR3 is CATSSSGLTYEQYF. In DNA, the CDR3 is TGTGCCACCAGCAGTAGCGGGCTCACCTACGAGCAGTACTTC.

This clone was detected only a few times. This chain connects TRBV24-1 to TRBJ2-1; 10 nucleotides line up with TRBD2. The CDR3 is made up of 16 amino acids. Germline-derived CDR1 and CDR2 are KGHDR and SFDVKD. With V trimmed by 0 bases and J by 4 bases, 2 bases remained unmatched. The CDR3 reads CATSDLSSGRYNEQFF. The CDR3 DNA reads as TGTGCCACCAGTGATTTGTCTAGCGGGAGATACAATGAGCAGTTCTTC.